Below are 19 T cell receptor beta chains sequenced from a single sample in a study of T cell repertoires in cytomegalovirus infection. These receptors lack a known antigen. From the reads, TCRdb called clonotypes with MiXCR, one entry per CDR3 protein. This sample has approximately 1,000,000 distinct CDR3 sequences, with under 40% found just once. This sample comprised cultured CD8+ T cells from PBMCs, obtained from culture after CMV antigen stimulation. The receptors come from a human donor in good health (CMV status not recorded). Some clones in this sample may be carry-over from other donors' samples.

The chain is built from TRBV19 and TRBJ2-1; tentatively, D is TRBD2 (6 bases). The CDR3 is 14 residues long. CDR1 is LNHDA and CDR2 is SQIVND in the germline V gene (reference sequence). Trimming stripped 10 bases from V and 0 bases from J, with 13 bases between. DNA for the CDR3: TGTGCCACCACGGAGGGCTACTCCTACAATGAGCAGTTCTTC. Translating gives CATTEGYSYNEQFF.

The CDR3 DNA is TGTGCCAGCAGTGATGGGGGCCACGGCAGGGGGCCCACAAGCCACCTTTACAATGAGCAGTTCTTC. Translated: CASSDGGHGRGPTSHLYNEQFF. The gene calls are TRBV6-1 and TRBJ2-1, with TRBD1 matching 8 bases. This CDR3 comprises 22 residues. V lost 3 bases and J lost 4; bases outside the gene matches: 26. Germline V CDR1 and CDR2: MNHNS, SASEGT.

The chain couples TRBV7-6 to TRBJ2-7; 9 positions match TRBD1. CDR3 length: 15 residues. CDR1 is SGHVS and CDR2 is FNYEAQ in the germline V gene. V was pared by 4 bases and J by 1 base, with 5 bases of the junction left unmatched. The CDR3 DNA is TGTGCCAGCAGCTCCGGGACAGGGAAGTCCTACGAGCAGTACGTC. It yields the protein CASSSGTGKSYEQYV.

V and J are TRBV12-3 or TRBV12-4 and TRBJ2-1; the D gene is possibly TRBD1 (5 bases). Trimming left V 3 bases short and J 3 bases short, with 9 bases between. The CDR3 is made up of 14 amino acids. The CDR3 DNA follows: TGTGCCAGCAGTTTTAGGGGATTCTACAATGAGCAGTTCTTC. Translated, it gives CASSFRGFYNEQFF.

This chain connects TRBV27 to TRBJ1-6; D possibly corresponds to TRBD1 (6 bases). In germline, CDR1 is MNHEY, CDR2 SMNVEV (reference sequence). This CDR3 comprises 15 residues. The V gene lost 3 bases and the J gene lost 10 bases, with 16 bases spanning the gap. CDR3 sequence (DNA): TGTGCCAGCAGTTTGAGGGGGGGCGCGTTGTCACCCCTCCACTTT. Protein product: CASSLRGGALSPLHF.

This clonotype was picked up many times. The V gene is TRBV7-9, the J gene TRBJ1-1; D is undetermined. Germline lookup yields CDR1 SEHNR and CDR2 FQNEAQ (reference sequence). The CDR3 has 11 amino acids. Trimming took off 4 bases at V and 10 bases at J, with 10 bases between the two ends. The CDR3 nucleotides are TGTGCCAGCAGCTCCAGGTTGGGAGCTTTCTTT. Translating it yields CASSSRLGAFF.

This clonotype was seen more than once but under ten times. The V and J genes are TRBV2 and TRBJ2-2, with TRBD1 matching 7 bases. Trimming removed 4 bases from V and 6 bases from J; junction bases left unmatched: 8. The CDR3 runs 15 residues. CDR1 SNHLY and CDR2 FYNNEI come from the germline V gene. The CDR3 loop is CASSGTGATAGELFF. The DNA for the CDR3 is TGTGCCAGCAGTGGCACAGGGGCCACCGCCGGGGAGCTGTTTTTT.

This clonotype was detected a few times. The rearrangement joins TRBV4-3 to TRBJ1-4, with no clear D. Germline CDR1 LGHNA, CDR2 YSLEER. The CDR3 contains 16 residues. Trimming stripped 1 base from V and 5 bases from J, with 14 bases between. This chain's CDR3 is CASSQGAQYLNEKLFF. As DNA, the CDR3 is TGCGCCAGCAGCCAAGGGGCCCAGTACTTAAATGAAAAACTGTTTTTT.

This clonotype was seen a few times. The chain employs TRBV6-1 and TRBJ1-5; 7 positions match TRBD1. Germline CDR1 reads MNHNS; CDR2 reads SASEGT. The CDR3 totals 17 residues. V gave up 3 bases and J gave up 7 bases; unmatched junction bases: 15. The CDR3 nucleotides are TGTGCCAGCAGTGAGTTCAGGGGGGCGGTCGGGGGGCAGCCCCAGCATTTT. Protein sequence: CASSEFRGAVGGQPQHF.

V usage is TRBV19 and J usage is TRBJ2-4; 8 nucleotides agree with TRBD1. Germline V gene sequence: CDR1 LNHDA, CDR2 SQIVND (reference sequence). The CDR3 length is 12 residues. The V and J ends lost 7 bases and 7 bases, in that order; junction bases with no gene match: 3. As DNA, the CDR3 is TGTGCCAGTAACAGGGGGTCCAACATTCAGTACTTC. Protein sequence: CASNRGSNIQYF.

J is TRBJ2-1 and V is TRBV19; TRBD1 agrees at 8 bases. The CDR3 covers 14 residues. V lost 5 bases, J lost 5 bases, and 5 bases stayed unmatched. The germline V gene has CDR1 LNHDA and CDR2 SQIVND (reference sequence). CDR3 region: CASSVHRGDNEQFF. The CDR3 DNA sequence: TGTGCCAGTAGTGTTCACAGGGGGGACAATGAGCAGTTCTTC.

This rearrangement joins TRBV27 to TRBJ2-1; 7 bases align to TRBD1. The trim removed 6 bases at V and 6 bases at J, leaving 5 bases unmatched. The germline CDR1 and CDR2 sequences are MNHEY and SMNVEV (reference sequence). There are 13 residues in the CDR3. The CDR3 sequence: CASRGGTGNEQFF. In nucleotides, the CDR3 is TGTGCCAGCAGAGGGGGCACGGGCAATGAGCAGTTCTTC.

This clonotype was found many times. This rearrangement joins TRBV7-9 to TRBJ1-1; no definite D call. Germline-derived CDR1 and CDR2 are SEHNR and FQNEAQ (reference sequence). This CDR3 has 13 amino acids. Trimming took 5 bases from V and 8 from J, leaving 15 bases between them. The CDR3 sequence is CASSPSGVMEAFF. CDR3 bases: TGTGCCAGCAGCCCCAGTGGGGTGATGGAAGCTTTCTTT.

In the case of this clonotype: Possible read error: a much larger clone is one base away. This chain connects TRBV6-5 to TRBJ1-2; D is ambiguous. The germline gives CDR1 MNHEY, CDR2 SVGAGI. Trimming removed 2 bases from V and 7 bases from J, with 23 bases in between. The CDR3 length is 17 residues. The DNA of the CDR3 is TGTGCCAGCAGTTACCAAGAACACGGCATTCGGGGTATTGGCTACACCTTC. Protein: CASSYQEHGIRGIGYTF.

Notes on this clonotype: A much larger clonotype is one base distant, so this may be a read error. In this CDR3 the conserved last residue, phenylalanine or tryptophan, is missing, so a read error is likely. The rearrangement uses TRBV7-2 and TRBJ2-3; maybe TRBD2 (6 bases). The CDR3 spans 15 residues. V lost 1 base, J lost 4 bases, and 12 bases lay in between. Germline values: CDR1 SGHTA, CDR2 FQGNSA. CDR3 sequence: CASSLEGGRADTQYS. CDR3 sequence (DNA): TGTGCCAGCAGCTTAGAGGGAGGCCGGGCAGATACGCAGTATTCT.

Only a few counts were recorded for this clonotype. The chain has TRBV4-1 and TRBJ2-1; 11 positions match TRBD2. Germline-derived CDR1 and CDR2 are MGHRA and YSYEKL. The J segment lost 4 bases and the V segment lost 1 base, leaving 9 bases of the junction unmatched. This CDR3 has 18 residues. The CDR3 coding sequence is TGCGCCAGCAGCCAAGGTGAAGCACTAGCGGGGGTGTACAATGAGCAGTTCTTC. This encodes CASSQGEALAGVYNEQFF.

The chain recombines TRBV27 with TRBJ2-7; D gene uncertain. CDR3 length: 12 residues. V was cut by 5 bases and J by 4 bases, with 9 bases left in between. Per germline, CDR1 MNHEY and CDR2 SMNVEV (reference sequence). The DNA for the CDR3 is TGTGCCAGCAGTCTGACGGTATACGAGCAGTACTTC. Translating gives CASSLTVYEQYF.

The chain has TRBV6-4 and TRBJ2-1; 10 bases align to TRBD2. This CDR3 contains 18 residues. V lost 6 bases, J lost 0 bases, and 11 bases stayed unmatched. CDR1 and CDR2 (germline): MRHNA, SNTAGT. The CDR3 nucleotides are TGTGCCAGCAGCTTAGGCACTAGCGGGGCGAGCTCCTACAATGAGCAGTTCTTC. Protein product: CASSLGTSGASSYNEQFF.

This clonotype was counted at least ten times. The chain uses TRBV7-2 and TRBJ2-5; D is perhaps TRBD1 or TRBD2 (5 bases each). The CDR3 has 14 amino acids. The V end was cut by 6 bases, the J end by 3 bases, with 14 bases between. Germline V gene data show CDR1 as SGHTA and CDR2 as FQGNSA. The CDR3 here is CASSFTGTEETQYF. In DNA form, the CDR3 reads TGTGCCAGCAGTTTCACCGGGACGGAAGAGACCCAGTACTTC.